Shown below are 8 T cell receptor beta chains from a single sample sequenced in a study of shared clonotypes between healthy human individuals. CD45RO-negative CD8 cells positively selected for CCR7 made up the naive population, which excluded terminally differentiated effector memory CD45RA+ cells. The assay was immunoSEQ multiplex PCR, and TCRdb's table has in-frame clones only and misses some. Of about 820,000 clones listed, roughly 92% are singletons. The source material was naive CD8+ T cells sorted from blood. The receptors stem from a man in his thirties or forties in good health.

V gene TRBV7-9 combines with J gene TRBJ2-1; D possibly corresponds to TRBD2 (6 bases). The V and J ends lost 8 bases and 1 base respectively, with 12 bases between them. Germline CDR1 SEHNR, CDR2 FQNEAQ (reference sequence). CDR3 length equals 14 residues. CDR3 in amino acids: CASGGIRSYNEQFF. As DNA, the CDR3 is TGTGCCAGCGGCGGGATTCGATCCTACAATGAGCAGTTCTTC.

V gene TRBV5-1 combines with J gene TRBJ2-5; unclear D gene. V lost 0 bases to trimming and J lost 3 bases, with 6 bases between them. The CDR3 contains 13 residues. Germline V CDR1 and CDR2: SGHRS, YFSETQ. CDR3 nucleotides: TGCGCCAGCAGCTTGGCCGTGGAAGAGACCCAGTACTTC. Encoded protein: CASSLAVEETQYF. The variable domain in full, with the rest retrieved from reference TRBV5-1 and TRBJ2-5, is KAGVTQTPRYLIKTRGQQVTLSCSPISGHRSVSWYQQTPGQGLQFLFEYFSETQRNKGNFPGRFSGRQFSNSRSEMNVSTLELGDSALYLCASSLAVEETQYFGPGTRLLVL.

The rearrangement links TRBV19 to TRBJ2-7; TRBD2 matches 13 bases. CDR1 is LNHDA, CDR2 SQIVND, per germline (reference sequence). The V and J ends lost 5 bases and 2 bases, in that order; junction bases with no gene match: 3. The CDR3 sequence is 15 residues long. This chain's CDR3 is CASSLGLAGAYEQYF. For the CDR3, the DNA is TGTGCCAGTAGTCTCGGACTAGCGGGGGCCTACGAGCAGTACTTC.

V usage is TRBV7-9 and J usage is TRBJ2-7; D is tentatively TRBD1 or TRBD2 (5 bases each). The CDR3 covers 11 residues. V was trimmed by 5 bases and J by 12 bases, leaving 14 bases between them. Germline values: CDR1 SEHNR, CDR2 FQNEAQ (reference sequence). This chain's CDR3 is CASSPGTRLYF. CDR3 coding DNA: TGTGCCAGCAGCCCCGGGACCCGGTTGTACTTC.

As regards this clone: Other nucleotide sequences in the sample specify the same CDR3. The chain recombines TRBV5-6 with TRBJ2-7, with a tentative D call TRBD2 (5 bases). The germline V gene encodes CDR1 SGHDT and CDR2 YYEEEE. The CDR3 consists of 14 residues. The germline V and J ends were trimmed by 0 bases and 3 bases, with 10 bases remaining between them. This CDR3 is CASSLGTGNYEQYF. The CDR3 DNA is TGTGCCAGCAGCTTGGGAACCGGGAACTACGAGCAGTACTTC.

This clone showed up just once. The chain couples TRBV6-5 to TRBJ2-1; D might be TRBD1 (6 bases). The length of the CDR3 is 14 residues. Germline lookup yields CDR1 MNHEY and CDR2 SVGAGI. V lost 2 bases, J lost 7 bases, and 12 bases lay in between. CDR3 coding DNA: TGTGCCAGCAGTTACGGGACATCCTTAAATGAGCAGTTCTTC. Translating it yields CASSYGTSLNEQFF.

This clone has a count of ten or more. J is TRBJ2-2 and V is TRBV6-5; D remains unclear. The germline gives CDR1 MNHEY, CDR2 SVGAGI. The CDR3 consists of 12 residues. V lost 5 bases to trimming and J lost 4 bases, with 5 bases between them. This CDR3 is CASSRFTGELFF. The CDR3 DNA sequence: TGTGCCAGCAGTCGGTTCACCGGGGAGCTGTTTTTT.

A word on this clone: One end of the junction is discordant with germline, which a read error may explain. The CDR3 spells CASSVSWADGNAGELFF. DNA of the CDR3: TGTGCCAGCAGCGTAAGCTGGGCAGATGGGAACGCCGGGGAGCTGTTTTTT. The chain employs TRBV9 and TRBJ2-2; no definite D call. The CDR3 length is 17 residues. Germline V lookup: CDR1 SGDLS, CDR2 YYNGEE.